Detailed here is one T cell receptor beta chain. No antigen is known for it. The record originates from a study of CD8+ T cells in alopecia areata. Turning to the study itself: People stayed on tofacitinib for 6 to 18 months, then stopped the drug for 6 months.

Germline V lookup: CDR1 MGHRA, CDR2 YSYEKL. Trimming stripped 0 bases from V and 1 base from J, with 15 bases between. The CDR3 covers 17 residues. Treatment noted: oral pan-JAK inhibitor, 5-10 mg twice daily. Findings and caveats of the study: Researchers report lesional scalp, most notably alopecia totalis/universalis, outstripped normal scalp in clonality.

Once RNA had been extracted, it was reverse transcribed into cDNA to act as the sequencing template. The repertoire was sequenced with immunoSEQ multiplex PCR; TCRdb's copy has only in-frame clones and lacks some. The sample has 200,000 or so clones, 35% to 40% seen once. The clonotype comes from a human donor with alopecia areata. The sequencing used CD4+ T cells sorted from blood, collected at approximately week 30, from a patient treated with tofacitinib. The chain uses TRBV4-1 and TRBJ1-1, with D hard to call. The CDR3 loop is CASSQDYQGLGNTEAFF. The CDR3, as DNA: TGCGCCAGCAGCCAAGATTACCAAGGATTAGGGAACACTGAAGCTTTCTTT.